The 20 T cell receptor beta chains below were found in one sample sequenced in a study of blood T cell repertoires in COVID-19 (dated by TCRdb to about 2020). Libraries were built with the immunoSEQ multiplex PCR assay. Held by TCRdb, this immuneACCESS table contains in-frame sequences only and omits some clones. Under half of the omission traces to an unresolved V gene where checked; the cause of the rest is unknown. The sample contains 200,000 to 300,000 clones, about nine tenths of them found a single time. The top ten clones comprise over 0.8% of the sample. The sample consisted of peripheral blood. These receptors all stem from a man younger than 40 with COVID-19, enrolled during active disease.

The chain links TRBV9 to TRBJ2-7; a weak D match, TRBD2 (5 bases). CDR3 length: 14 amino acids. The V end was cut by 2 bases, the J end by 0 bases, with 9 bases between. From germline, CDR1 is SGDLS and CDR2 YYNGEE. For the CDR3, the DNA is TGTGCCAGCAGCGTGCGGGTGAGCTCCTACGAGCAGTACTTC. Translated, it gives CASSVRVSSYEQYF. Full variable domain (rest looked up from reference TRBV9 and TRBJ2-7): DSGVTQTPKHLITATGQRVTLRCSPRSGDLSVYWYQQSLDQGLQFLIQYYNGEERAKGNILERFSAQQFPDLHSELNLSSLELGDSALYFCASSVRVSSYEQYFGPGTRLTVT.

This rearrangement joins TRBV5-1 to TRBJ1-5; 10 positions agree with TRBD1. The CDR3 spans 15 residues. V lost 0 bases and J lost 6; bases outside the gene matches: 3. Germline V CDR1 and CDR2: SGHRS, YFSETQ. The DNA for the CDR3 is TGCGCCAGCAGCTTGGGAGGGGACAGGGGTCAGCCCCAGCATTTT. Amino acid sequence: CASSLGGDRGQPQHF.

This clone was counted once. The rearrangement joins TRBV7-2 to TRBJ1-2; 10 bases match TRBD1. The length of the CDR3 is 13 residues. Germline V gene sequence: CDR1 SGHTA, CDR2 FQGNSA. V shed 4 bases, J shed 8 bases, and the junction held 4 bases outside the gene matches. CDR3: CASSWGTGDGYTF. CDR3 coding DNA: TGTGCCAGCAGCTGGGGGACAGGGGACGGCTACACCTTC. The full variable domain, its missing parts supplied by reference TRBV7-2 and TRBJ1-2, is GAGVSQSPSNKVTEKGKDVELRCDPISGHTALYWYRQSLGQGLEFLIYFQGNSAPDKSGLPSDRFSAERTGGSVSTLTIQRTQQEDSAVYLCASSWGTGDGYTFGSGTRLTVV.

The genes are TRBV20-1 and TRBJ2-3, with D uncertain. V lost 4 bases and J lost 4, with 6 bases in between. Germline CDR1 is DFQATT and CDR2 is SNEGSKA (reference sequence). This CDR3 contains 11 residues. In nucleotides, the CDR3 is TGCAGTGCTACTAGTTCAGATACGCAGTATTTT. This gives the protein CSATSSDTQYF.

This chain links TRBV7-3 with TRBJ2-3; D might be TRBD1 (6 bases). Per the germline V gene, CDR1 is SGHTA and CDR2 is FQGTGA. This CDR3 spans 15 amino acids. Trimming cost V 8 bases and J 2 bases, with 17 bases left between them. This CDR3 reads CASAGPGGPTDTQYF. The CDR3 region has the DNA TGTGCCAGCGCCGGTCCTGGGGGCCCCACAGATACGCAGTATTTT.

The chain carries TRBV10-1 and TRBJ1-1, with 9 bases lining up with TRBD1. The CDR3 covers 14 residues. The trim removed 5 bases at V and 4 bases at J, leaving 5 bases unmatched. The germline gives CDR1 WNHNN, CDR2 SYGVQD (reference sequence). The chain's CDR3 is CASSLGQGSTEAFF. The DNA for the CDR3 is TGCGCCAGCAGTCTCGGACAGGGGTCCACTGAAGCTTTCTTT.

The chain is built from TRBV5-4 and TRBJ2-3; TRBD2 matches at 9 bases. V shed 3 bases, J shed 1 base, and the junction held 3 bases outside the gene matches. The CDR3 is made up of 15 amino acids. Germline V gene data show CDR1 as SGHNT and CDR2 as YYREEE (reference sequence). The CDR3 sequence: CASSSQRGGTDTQYF. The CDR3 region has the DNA TGTGCCAGCAGCTCCCAGCGGGGGGGCACAGATACGCAGTATTTT.

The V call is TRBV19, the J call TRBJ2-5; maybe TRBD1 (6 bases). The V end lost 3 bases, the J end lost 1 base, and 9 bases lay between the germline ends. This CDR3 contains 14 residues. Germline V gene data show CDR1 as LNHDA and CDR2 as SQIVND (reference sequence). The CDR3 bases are TGTGCCAGTAGTATGCGCAGGGGCCAAGAGACCCAGTACTTC. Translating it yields CASSMRRGQETQYF.

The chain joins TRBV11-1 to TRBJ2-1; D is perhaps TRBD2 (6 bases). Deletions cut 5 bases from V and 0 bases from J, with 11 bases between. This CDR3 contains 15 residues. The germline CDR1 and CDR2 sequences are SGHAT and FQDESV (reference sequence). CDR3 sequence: CASSLGLSSYNEQFF. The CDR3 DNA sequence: TGTGCCAGCAGCCTCGGACTAAGCTCCTACAATGAGCAGTTCTTC. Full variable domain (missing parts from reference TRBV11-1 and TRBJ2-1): EAEVAQSPRYKITEKSQAVAFWCDPISGHATLYWYRQILGQGPELLVQFQDESVVDDSQLPKDRFSAERLKGVDSTLKIQPAELGDSAMYLCASSLGLSSYNEQFFGPGTRLTVL.

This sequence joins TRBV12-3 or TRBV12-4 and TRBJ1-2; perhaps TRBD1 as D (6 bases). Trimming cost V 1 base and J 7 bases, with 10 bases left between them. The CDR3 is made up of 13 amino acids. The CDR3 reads CASSLGGRVGYTF. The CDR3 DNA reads TGTGCCAGCAGTTTAGGGGGGCGTGTTGGCTACACCTTC.

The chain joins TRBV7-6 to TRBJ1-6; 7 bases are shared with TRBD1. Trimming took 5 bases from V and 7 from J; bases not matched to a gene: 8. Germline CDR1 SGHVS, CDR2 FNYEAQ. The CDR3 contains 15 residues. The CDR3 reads CASSQRQGRNSPLHF. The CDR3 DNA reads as TGTGCCAGCAGCCAAAGACAGGGTCGGAATTCACCCCTCCACTTT.

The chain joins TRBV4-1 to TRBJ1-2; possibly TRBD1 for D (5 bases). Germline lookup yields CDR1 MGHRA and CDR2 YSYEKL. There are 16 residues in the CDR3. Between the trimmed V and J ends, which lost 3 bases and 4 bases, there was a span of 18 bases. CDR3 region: CASSHGTLPQAYGYTF. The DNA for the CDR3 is TGCGCCAGCAGCCACGGGACTCTACCCCAGGCCTATGGCTACACCTTC.

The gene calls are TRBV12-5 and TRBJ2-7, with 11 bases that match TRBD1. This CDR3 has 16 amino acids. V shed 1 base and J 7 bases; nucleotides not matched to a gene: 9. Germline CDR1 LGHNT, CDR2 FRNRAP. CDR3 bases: TGTGCTAGTGGTTTGGAATGGGACAGGGGGTTATGGGAGCAGTACTTC. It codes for CASGLEWDRGLWEQYF.

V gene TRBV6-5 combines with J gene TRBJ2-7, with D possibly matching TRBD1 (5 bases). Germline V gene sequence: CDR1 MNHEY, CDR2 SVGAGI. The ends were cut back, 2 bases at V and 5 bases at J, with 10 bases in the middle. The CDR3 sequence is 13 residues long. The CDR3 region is CASSYQGINEQYF. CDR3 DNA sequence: TGTGCCAGCAGTTACCAGGGAATCAACGAGCAGTACTTC.

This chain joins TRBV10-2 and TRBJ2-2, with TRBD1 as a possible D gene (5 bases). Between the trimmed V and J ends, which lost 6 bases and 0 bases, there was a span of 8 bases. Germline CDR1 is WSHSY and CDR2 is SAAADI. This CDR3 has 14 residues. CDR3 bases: TGCGCCAGCAGGGACACCGCGAACACCGGGGAGCTGTTTTTT. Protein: CASRDTANTGELFF.

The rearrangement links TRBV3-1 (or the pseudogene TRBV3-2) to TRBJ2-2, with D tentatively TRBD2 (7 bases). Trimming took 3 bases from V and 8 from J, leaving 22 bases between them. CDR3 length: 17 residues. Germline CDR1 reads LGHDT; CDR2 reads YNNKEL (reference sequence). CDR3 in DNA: TGTGCCAGCAGCCACCCGGGTCGGGGGGCTGGGAGAGGGGAGCTGTTTTTT. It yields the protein CASSHPGRGAGRGELFF.

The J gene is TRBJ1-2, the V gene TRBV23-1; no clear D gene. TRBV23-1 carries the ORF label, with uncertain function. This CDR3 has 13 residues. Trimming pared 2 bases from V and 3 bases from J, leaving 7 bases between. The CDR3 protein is CASSQPGYYGYTF. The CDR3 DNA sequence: TGCGCCAGCAGTCAACCGGGTTACTATGGCTACACCTTC.

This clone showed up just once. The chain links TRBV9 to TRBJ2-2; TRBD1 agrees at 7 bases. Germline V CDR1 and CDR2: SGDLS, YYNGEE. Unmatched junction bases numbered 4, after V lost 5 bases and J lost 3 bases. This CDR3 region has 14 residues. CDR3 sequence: CASRTGDHTGELFF. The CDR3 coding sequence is TGTGCCAGCAGAACAGGGGACCACACCGGGGAGCTGTTTTTT.

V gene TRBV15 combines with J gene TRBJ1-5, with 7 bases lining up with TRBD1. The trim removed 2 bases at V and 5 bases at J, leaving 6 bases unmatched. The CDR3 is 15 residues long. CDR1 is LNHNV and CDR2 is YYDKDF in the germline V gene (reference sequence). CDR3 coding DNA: TGTGCCACCAGCAGAAGACAGGGTCCGTATCAGCCCCAGCATTTT. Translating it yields CATSRRQGPYQPQHF.

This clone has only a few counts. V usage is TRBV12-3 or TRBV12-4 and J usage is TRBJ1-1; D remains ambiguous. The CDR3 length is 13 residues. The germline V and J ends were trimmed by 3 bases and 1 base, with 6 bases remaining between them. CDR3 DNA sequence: TGTGCCAGCAGTTTCAGACAGAACACTGAAGCTTTCTTT. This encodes CASSFRQNTEAFF.